This TCR beta chain was profiled in a study of T-cell memory formation after mild COVID-19. Study conclusions and caveats: Among contracting clones, CD4+ were mainly CM/EM and CD8+ enriched in EMRA. Some clones that responded turned up in pre-infection memory, which suggests that cross-reactive memory joined in. Later expanders leaned CD4+, whereas clones that contracted between day 15 and 85 were balanced CD4/CD8.

V lost 4 bases, J lost 7 bases, and 13 bases lay in between. This CDR3 region has 14 residues. From germline, CDR1 is MNHEY and CDR2 SVGAGI. MiXCR, applied by TCRdb to the 5' RACE reads, yields one record per CDR3 protein. This table has approximately 450,000 distinct CDR3 sequences, 15% to 20% appearing once. This clonotype has ten or more counts. Its target is unknown. V usage is TRBV6-5 and J usage is TRBJ2-2, with D possibly matching TRBD1 (5 bases). Sequenced input: PBMCs or a T cell subset sorted from them (not recorded which). This TCR was recovered from an adult woman who had mild COVID-19 (a few samples of this study predate the infection). Cell type and time point are not known. DNA of the CDR3: TGTGCCAGCAGTTTCCCCAGGGTTGGCGGGGAGCTGTTTTTT. Translation: CASSFPRVGGELFF.